These 11 T cell receptor beta chains were all obtained from the same sample, sequenced in a study of CD8 T cells in Susac syndrome. After extraction with the RNeasy kit, roughly 0.5 to 1 ug of the RNA was reverse transcribed using random hexamers. TCRdb re-analysed the immunoSEQ multiplex PCR reads in MiXCR, keeping a single row per CDR3 protein. The repertoire has about 160,000 distinct CDR3 sequences, just over 90% of them found once; the top ten carry around 0.08%. The sequenced sample consisted of CD4+ T cells from PBMCs. The receptors shown here come from a human donor in good health.

The chain links TRBV12-1 to TRBJ2-5. The J call may be incorrect, as the DNA end agrees better with TRBJ2-7. TRBV12-1 is termed a pseudogene. This CDR3 has 10 residues. The CDR3 bases are TGTGCCAGCAGCTTCCACGAGCAGTACTTC. Residues: CASSFHEQYF.

The chain recombines TRBV20-1 with TRBJ1-2; maybe TRBD1 (5 bases). V lost 4 bases to trimming and J lost 8 bases, with 20 bases between them. Germline-derived CDR1 and CDR2 are DFQATT and SNEGSKA (reference sequence). CDR3 size: 14 residues. CDR3 sequence (DNA): TGCAGTGCTACCCCCACCGGGACGGGAGGGGGCTACACCTTC. It encodes CSATPTGTGGGYTF.

V and J are TRBV18 and TRBJ1-2; D is uncertain. The CDR3 consists of 13 residues. The V end was cut by 4 bases, the J end by 4 bases, with 10 bases between. Germline lookup yields CDR1 KGHSH and CDR2 LQKENI. CDR3 sequence: CASSQSTPYGYTF. CDR3 DNA: TGTGCCAGCTCACAATCTACACCCTATGGCTACACCTTC.

The chain links TRBV7-9 to TRBJ1-2, with 7 bases that match TRBD1. CDR3 length: 15 amino acids. From germline, CDR1 is SEHNR and CDR2 FQNEAQ (reference sequence). The ends lost 5 bases at V and 4 bases at J; junction bases unmatched: 10. CDR3 sequence reads: CASSATGEPVYGYTF. Here the CDR3 DNA reads TGTGCCAGCAGCGCCACAGGGGAGCCCGTCTATGGCTACACCTTC. Drawing the rest from reference TRBV7-9 and TRBJ1-2, the complete variable domain is DTGVSQNPRHKITKRGQNVTFRCDPISEHNRLYWYRQTLGQGPEFLTYFQNEAQLEKSRLLSDRFSAERPKGSFSTLEIQRTEQGDSAMYLCASSATGEPVYGYTFGSGTRLTVV.

The chain is built from TRBV4-3 and TRBJ1-3; D is unclear. CDR3 length: 15 residues. V was pared by 4 bases and J by 0 bases, with 10 bases between. CDR1 is LGHNA, CDR2 YSLEER, per germline. This chain's CDR3 is CASSRELVSGNTIYF. The DNA of the CDR3 is TGCGCCAGCAGCCGAGAGTTGGTCTCTGGAAACACCATATATTTT.

The V call is TRBV6-5, the J call TRBJ2-7, with 8 nucleotides matching TRBD2. V was pared by 2 bases and J by 5 bases, with 5 bases of the junction left unmatched. The CDR3 sequence is 14 residues long. Germline V CDR1 and CDR2: MNHEY, SVGAGI. CDR3 protein: CASSYIAGPHEQYF. The CDR3 DNA sequence: TGTGCCAGCAGTTACATAGCGGGGCCCCACGAGCAGTACTTC.

The chain links TRBV18 to TRBJ1-1, with TRBD1 matching over 7 bases. The CDR3 has 16 amino acids. Germline CDR1 is KGHSH and CDR2 is LQKENI. The V segment lost 2 bases and the J segment 1 base; nucleotides outside the gene matches: 7. CDR3 sequence (DNA): TGTGCCAGCTCACCAAACCTGGGACAGCCGAACACTGAAGCTTTCTTT. This encodes CASSPNLGQPNTEAFF.

The chain links TRBV6-2 or TRBV6-3 to TRBJ2-5; D not resolved. Trimming shortened V by 3 bases and J by 2 bases, and 13 bases separated the two germline ends. This CDR3 contains 15 residues. Germline loops: CDR1 MNHEY, CDR2 SVGEGT. In nucleotides, the CDR3 is TGTGCCAGCAGTTATCCCGGACCCGAACAAGAGACCCAGTACTTC. Protein sequence: CASSYPGPEQETQYF.

The J gene is TRBJ2-5, the V gene TRBV24-1; possibly TRBD2 for D (5 bases). The CDR3 runs 13 residues. The germline gives CDR1 KGHDR, CDR2 SFDVKD. Trimming cost V 8 bases and J 3 bases, with 12 bases left between them. CDR3 in DNA: TGTGCCACCAATGAGGGTGGGGAAGAGACCCAGTACTTC. Translating it yields CATNEGGEETQYF.

The rearrangement joins TRBV5-1 to TRBJ2-6; 7 nucleotides match TRBD2. The CDR3 is 15 amino acids. The V gene end was trimmed by 2 bases and the J gene end by 1 base; junction bases not matched to a gene: 0. From germline, CDR1 is SGHRS and CDR2 YFSETQ. Written as DNA, the CDR3 is TGCGCCAGCAGCTTACTAGCGTCTGGGGCCAACGTCCTGACTTTC. It encodes CASSLLASGANVLTF.

This sequence joins TRBV2 and TRBJ2-5; D is possibly TRBD1 or TRBD2 (5 bases each). The CDR3 has 14 residues. V gave up 3 bases and J gave up 1 base, with 9 bases separating them. Germline assignment: CDR1 SNHLY and CDR2 FYNNEI. The CDR3 sequence is CASSDLGTQETQYF. As DNA, the CDR3 is TGTGCCAGCAGTGACTTAGGGACCCAAGAGACCCAGTACTTC.